This TCR beta chain was recovered during a study of cytomegalovirus exposure and HLA in healthy donors. Study observations and caveats: The majority of TCR sequences were rare, yet some public TCRs appeared in many donors. The authors listed 150 to 200 TCR beta chains as cytomegalovirus-associated.

This CDR3 is built from 11 residues. The germline V gene has CDR1 MNHNY and CDR2 SVGAGI (reference sequence). Clones were read by immunoSEQ multiplex PCR, and TCRdb kept only the in-frame ones, dropping some. Seen here are approximately 260,000 clones, approximately 83% observed once, and the top ten hold 1% to 1.5%. This clone occurred once. Antigen specificity is unknown. Source material: PBMCs. The chain has TRBV6-6 and TRBJ2-1; D is unresolved. This sequence was found in a woman aged 25 to 39 in good health and CMV-seropositive. CDR3 loop: CMSTGINEQFF. The CDR3, as DNA: TGTATGTCGACGGGTATCAATGAGCAGTTCTTC.